This T cell receptor beta chain was recovered during a study of blood T cell repertoires in COVID-19. This CDR3 has 14 amino acids. V dropped 2 bases and J dropped 2 bases, with 9 bases sitting between them. Germline V gene data show CDR1 as LGHDT and CDR2 as YNNKEL (reference sequence). Assay: immunoSEQ multiplex PCR; the TCRdb copy retains only in-frame clones and omits some. The repertoire holds about 230,000 clones, with 65% to 90% as singletons. This clone came up once. The rearrangement links TRBV3-1 (or the pseudogene TRBV3-2) to TRBJ1-1; D is undetermined. The receptor comes from a man aged 35-49 years who had recovered from COVID-19. Sequenced sample: peripheral blood. For the CDR3, the DNA is TGTGCCAGCAGCCAATATCAGGATAACACTGAAGCTTTCTTT. This gives the protein CASSQYQDNTEAFF.